This TCR beta chain was profiled in a study of blood T cell repertoires in COVID-19 (dated by TCRdb to between 2020 and 2021). For the wider study: The collaborator samples originated in the United States, Italy and Spain and spanned the acute and convalescent phases of COVID-19. The material from the prospective study consisted of cDNA or gDNA derived from T cells, B-cell-depleted T cells, or PBMCs. Deeply sampled blood TCRbeta repertoires from subjects exposed to, actively infected with, or recovered from COVID-19 were included in the dataset. The repertoires were released in a freely available public database intended as a resource for research on the immune response to SARS-CoV-2. The samples were drawn from the first 160 participants of the ongoing ImmuneRACE study and from over a thousand subjects provided by 6 global collaborators. Nearly every sample came with metadata listing a de-identified subject ID, COVID-19 status, age in years and sex. Where available, HLA class I and class II types were taken from metadata supplied by the sample provider and were not determined by assay-based typing.

On this clone: No antigen is known for it. Base qualities are not provided; no much larger clone lies one nucleotide away.

General study outcomes and caveats: Clinical and demographic metadata were provided uncurated, with the amount varying by source and participant.

TCRbeta CDR3 regions were amplified from genomic DNA by means of the immunoSEQ Assay, a bias-controlled multiplex PCR. In the paper's pipeline: Within the assay, amplification of reference gene primers was used to estimate how many nucleated cells each sample contained. Sequence reads were collapsed and filtered to measure the absolute abundance of every unique TCRbeta CDR3 rearrangement. For each sample, productive Simpson clonality was calculated as the square root of Simpson's diversity index over productive rearrangements. TCRdb provides this immuneACCESS table in a form limited to in-frame rearrangements. Some clones are lacking; in checked studies, under half of them reflect an unresolved V gene, and why the rest are absent is not known. V and J calls and clone size follow that table, whereas D and trimming were derived from the DNA. Across this sample there are some 130,000 clones, with more than 70% seen only once. The ten largest clonotypes hold roughly 1.9% of the sample.

Counted from cysteine to phenylalanine, this CDR3 has 14 amino acids. Only the CDR3 DNA is retained, 42 bases long and in frame from the first base. Based on the germline V gene, the CDR1 and CDR2 sequences are SNHLY and FYNNEI. Deletion took 3 bases off V and 0 bases off J, with a span of 8 bases between the germline ends. Each collaborating institution followed its own protocols to collect whole blood in K2EDTA tubes. For TCRbeta analysis, collaborator samples were shipped as frozen whole blood, as isolated PBMCs, or as DNA extracted from either sample type. This chain joins TRBV2 to TRBJ1-1, with no reliable assignment of the D segment. The sequencing sample was made of peripheral blood. The TCR was taken from a man between 65 and 79 years old with acute or convalescent COVID-19. The CDR3 corresponds to CASSDSRLNTEAFF. In nucleotide form, the sequence is TGTGCCAGCAGTGATTCCAGATTGAACACTGAAGCTTTCTTT. This CDR3, with the reference TRBV2 and TRBJ1-1 proteins standing in past its ends, gives the full variable domain EPEVTQTPSHQVTQMGQEVILRCVPISNHLYFYWYRQILGQKVEFLVSFYNNEISEKSEIFDDQFSVERPDGSNFTLKIRSTKLEDSAMYFCASSDSRLNTEAFFGQGTRLTVV.